This T cell receptor (beta chain) was observed in a study of shared T cell receptors in the human thymus. This clone was recorded only once. The CDR3 is 15 amino acids. The V end was cut by 5 bases, the J end by 6 bases, with 19 bases between. CDR1 is MNHEY, CDR2 SVGAGI, per germline. The repertoire was sequenced with immunoSEQ multiplex PCR; TCRdb's copy has only in-frame clones and lacks some. The sample contains some 720,000 clones, 88% of which appear only once. The sample was also linked to a second study, of human thymus T cells. Turning to that study: All donors were healthy Finnish infants who were undergoing corrective surgery to treat congenital heart defects. Thymic samples were excised during corrective heart operations. Thymic and blood repertoires seemed to show skewed V and J gene use. Related research described strongly overlapping thymic repertoires in unrelated people.

Sequences were obtained from thymocytes. The gene calls are TRBV6-5 and TRBJ1-2, with D tentatively TRBD1 (5 bases). The clonotype comes from a boy under two years old with a congenital heart defect. The CDR3 nucleotides read TGTGCCAGCAGTCAACCCGGGGGGACGCTTCATGGCTACACCTTC. This gives the protein CASSQPGGTLHGYTF.